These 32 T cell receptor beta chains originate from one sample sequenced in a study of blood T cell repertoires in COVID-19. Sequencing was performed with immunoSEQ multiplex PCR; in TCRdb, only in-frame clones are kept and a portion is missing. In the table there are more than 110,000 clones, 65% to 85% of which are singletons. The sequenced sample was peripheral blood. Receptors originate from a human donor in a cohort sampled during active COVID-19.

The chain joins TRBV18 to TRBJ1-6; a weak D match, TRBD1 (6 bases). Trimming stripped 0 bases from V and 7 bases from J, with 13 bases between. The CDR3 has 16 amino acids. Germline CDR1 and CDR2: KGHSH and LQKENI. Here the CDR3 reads CASSPPGQLLNSPLHF. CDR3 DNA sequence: TGTGCCAGCTCACCACCCGGACAGCTTTTGAATTCACCCCTCCACTTT.

The CDR3 sequence is CSASRGLGSYEQYF. The CDR3 DNA reads as TGCAGCGCCTCCAGGGGTTTAGGCTCCTACGAGCAGTACTTC. This sequence joins TRBV29-1 and TRBJ2-7; D is perhaps TRBD1 (6 bases). V dropped 7 bases and J dropped 0 bases, with 16 bases sitting between them. The CDR3 is 14 amino acids. The germline CDR1 and CDR2 sequences are SQVTM and ANQGSEA.

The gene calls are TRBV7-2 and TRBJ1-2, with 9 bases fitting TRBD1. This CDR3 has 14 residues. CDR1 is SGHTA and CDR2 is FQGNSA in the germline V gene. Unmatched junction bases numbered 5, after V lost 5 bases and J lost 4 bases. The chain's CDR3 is CASSRTGVGYGYTF. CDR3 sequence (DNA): TGTGCCAGCAGCCGGACAGGGGTCGGCTATGGCTACACCTTC.

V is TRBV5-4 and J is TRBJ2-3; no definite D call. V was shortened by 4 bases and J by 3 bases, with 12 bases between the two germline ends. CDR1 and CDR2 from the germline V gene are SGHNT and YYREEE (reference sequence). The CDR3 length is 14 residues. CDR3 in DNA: TGTGCCAGCAGCCGCTGGAGAGGTACAGATACGCAGTATTTT. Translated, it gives CASSRWRGTDTQYF.

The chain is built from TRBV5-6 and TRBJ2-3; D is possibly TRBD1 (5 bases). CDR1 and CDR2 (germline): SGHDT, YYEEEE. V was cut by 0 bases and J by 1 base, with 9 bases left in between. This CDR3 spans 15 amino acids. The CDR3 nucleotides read TGTGCCAGCAGCTTGGCAGGGTCCGGCACAGATACGCAGTATTTT. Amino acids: CASSLAGSGTDTQYF.

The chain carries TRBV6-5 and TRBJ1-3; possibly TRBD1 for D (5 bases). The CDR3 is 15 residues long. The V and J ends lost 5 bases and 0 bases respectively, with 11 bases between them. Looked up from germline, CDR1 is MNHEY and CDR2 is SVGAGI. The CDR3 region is CASSLRVNSGNTIYF. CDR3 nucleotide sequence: TGTGCCAGCAGTCTCAGGGTGAACTCTGGAAACACCATATATTTT.

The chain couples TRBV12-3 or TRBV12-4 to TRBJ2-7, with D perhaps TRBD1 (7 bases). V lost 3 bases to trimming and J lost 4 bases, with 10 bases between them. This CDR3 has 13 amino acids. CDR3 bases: TGTGCCAGCAGTTTCCAGGGGGGTTACGAGCAGTACTTC. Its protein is CASSFQGGYEQYF.

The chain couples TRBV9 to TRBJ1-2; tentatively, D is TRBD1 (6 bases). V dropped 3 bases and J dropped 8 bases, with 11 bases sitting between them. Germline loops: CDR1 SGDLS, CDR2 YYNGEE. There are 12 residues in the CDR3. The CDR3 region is CASSEAGAGYTF. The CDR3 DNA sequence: TGTGCCAGCAGCGAGGCAGGGGCCGGCTACACCTTC.

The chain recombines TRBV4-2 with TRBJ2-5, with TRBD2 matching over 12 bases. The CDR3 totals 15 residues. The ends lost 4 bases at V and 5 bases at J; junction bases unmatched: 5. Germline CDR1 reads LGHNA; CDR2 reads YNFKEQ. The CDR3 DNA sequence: TGTGCCAGCAGCCGCCGACTAGCGGGGGAGGAGACCCAGTACTTC. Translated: CASSRRLAGEETQYF.

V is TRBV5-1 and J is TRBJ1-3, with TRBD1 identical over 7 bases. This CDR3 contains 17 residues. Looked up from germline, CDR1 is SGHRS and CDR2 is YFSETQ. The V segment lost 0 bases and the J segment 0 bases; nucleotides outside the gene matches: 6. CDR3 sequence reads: CASSLGGQLLSGNTIYF. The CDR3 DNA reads TGCGCCAGCAGCTTGGGGGGACAGCTGCTCTCTGGAAACACCATATATTTT.

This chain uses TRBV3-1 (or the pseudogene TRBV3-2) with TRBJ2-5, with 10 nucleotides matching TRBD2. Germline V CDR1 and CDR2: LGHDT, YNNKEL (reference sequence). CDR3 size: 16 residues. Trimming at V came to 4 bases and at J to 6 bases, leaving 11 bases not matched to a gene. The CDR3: CASSPPASGGGKTQYF. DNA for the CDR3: TGTGCCAGCAGCCCCCCGGCTAGCGGGGGTGGGAAGACCCAGTACTTC.

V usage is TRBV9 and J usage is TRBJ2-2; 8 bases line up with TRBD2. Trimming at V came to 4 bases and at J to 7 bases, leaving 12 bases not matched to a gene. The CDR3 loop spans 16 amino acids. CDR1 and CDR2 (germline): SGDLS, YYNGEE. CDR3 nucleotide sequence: TGTGCCAGCAGCACCGGACTAGCTGGGTTTGTCGGGGAGCTGTTTTTT. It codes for CASSTGLAGFVGELFF.

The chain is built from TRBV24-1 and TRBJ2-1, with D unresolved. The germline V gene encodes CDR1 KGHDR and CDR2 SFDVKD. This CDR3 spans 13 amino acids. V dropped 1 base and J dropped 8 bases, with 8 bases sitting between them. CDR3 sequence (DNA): TGTGCCACCAGTGATTTCGGTCGGGATGAGCAGTTCTTC. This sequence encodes CATSDFGRDEQFF.

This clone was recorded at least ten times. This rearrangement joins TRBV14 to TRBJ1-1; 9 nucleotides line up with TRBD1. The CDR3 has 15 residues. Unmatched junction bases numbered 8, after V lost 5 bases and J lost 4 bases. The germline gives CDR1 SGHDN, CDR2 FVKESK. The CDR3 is CASSAQGALATEAFF. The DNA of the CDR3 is TGTGCCAGCAGCGCACAGGGGGCCTTGGCCACTGAAGCTTTCTTT.

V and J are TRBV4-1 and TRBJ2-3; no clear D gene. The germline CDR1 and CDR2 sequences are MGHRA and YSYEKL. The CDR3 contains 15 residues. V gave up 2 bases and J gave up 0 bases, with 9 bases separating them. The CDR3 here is CASSQRAASTDTQYF. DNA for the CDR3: TGCGCCAGCAGCCAACGAGCCGCCAGCACAGATACGCAGTATTTT.

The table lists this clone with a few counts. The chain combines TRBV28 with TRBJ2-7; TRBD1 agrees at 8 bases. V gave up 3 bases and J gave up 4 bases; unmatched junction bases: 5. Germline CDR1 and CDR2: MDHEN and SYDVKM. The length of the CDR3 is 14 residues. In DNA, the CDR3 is TGTGCCAGCAGTTTGACGACAGGGGATTACGAGCAGTACTTC. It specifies CASSLTTGDYEQYF.

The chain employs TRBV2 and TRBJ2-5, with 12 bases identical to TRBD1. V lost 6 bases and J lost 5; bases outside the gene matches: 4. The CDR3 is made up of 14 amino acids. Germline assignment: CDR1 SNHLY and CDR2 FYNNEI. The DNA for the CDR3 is TGTGCCAGCAGGGGGACAGGGGGCCTGGAGACCCAGTACTTC. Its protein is CASRGTGGLETQYF. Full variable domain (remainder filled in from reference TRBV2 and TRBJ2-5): EPEVTQTPSHQVTQMGQEVILRCVPISNHLYFYWYRQILGQKVEFLVSFYNNEISEKSEIFDDQFSVERPDGSNFTLKIRSTKLEDSAMYFCASRGTGGLETQYFGPGTRLLVL.

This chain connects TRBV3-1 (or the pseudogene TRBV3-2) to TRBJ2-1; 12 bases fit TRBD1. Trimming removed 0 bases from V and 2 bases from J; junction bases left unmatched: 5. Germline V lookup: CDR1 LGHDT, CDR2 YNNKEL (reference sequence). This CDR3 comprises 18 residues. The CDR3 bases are TGTGCCAGCAGCCAAGATAAAGGGACAGGGGGCGCCTACAATGAGCAGTTCTTC. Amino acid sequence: CASSQDKGTGGAYNEQFF.

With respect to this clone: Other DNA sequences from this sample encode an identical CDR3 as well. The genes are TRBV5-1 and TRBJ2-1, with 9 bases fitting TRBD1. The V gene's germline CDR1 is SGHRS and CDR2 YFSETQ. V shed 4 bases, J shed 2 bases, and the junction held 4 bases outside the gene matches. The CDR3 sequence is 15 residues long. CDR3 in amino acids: CASSPGTGTYNEQFF. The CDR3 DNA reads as TGCGCCAGCAGCCCCGGGACAGGGACCTACAATGAGCAGTTCTTC.

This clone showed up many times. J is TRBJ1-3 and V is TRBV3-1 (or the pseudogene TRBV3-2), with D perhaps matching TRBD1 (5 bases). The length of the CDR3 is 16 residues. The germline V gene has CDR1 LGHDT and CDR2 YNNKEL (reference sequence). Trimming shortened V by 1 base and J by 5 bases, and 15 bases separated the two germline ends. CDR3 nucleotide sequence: TGTGCCAGCAGCCAAGGTTTGCGGGGGAAACGAAACACCATATATTTT. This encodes CASSQGLRGKRNTIYF.

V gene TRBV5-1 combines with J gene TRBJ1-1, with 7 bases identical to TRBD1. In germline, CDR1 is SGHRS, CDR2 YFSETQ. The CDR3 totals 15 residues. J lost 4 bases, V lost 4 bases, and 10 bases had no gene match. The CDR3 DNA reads TGCGCCAGCAGCATAAGTGGGACAGCAAGCACTGAAGCTTTCTTT. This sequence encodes CASSISGTASTEAFF.

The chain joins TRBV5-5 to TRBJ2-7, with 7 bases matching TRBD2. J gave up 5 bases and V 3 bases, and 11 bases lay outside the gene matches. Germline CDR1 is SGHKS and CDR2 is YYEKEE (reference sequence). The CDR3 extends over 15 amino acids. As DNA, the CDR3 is TGTGCCAGCAGCTCGGGACTACCTCCCTCGGACGAGCAGTACTTC. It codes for CASSSGLPPSDEQYF.

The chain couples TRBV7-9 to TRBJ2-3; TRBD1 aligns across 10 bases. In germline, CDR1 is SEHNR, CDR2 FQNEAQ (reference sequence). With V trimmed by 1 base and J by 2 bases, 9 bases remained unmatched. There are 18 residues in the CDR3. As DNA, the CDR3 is TGTGCCAGCAGCTTAGTAAGGGGAGGGACAGGGGACACAGATACGCAGTATTTT. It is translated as CASSLVRGGTGDTDTQYF.

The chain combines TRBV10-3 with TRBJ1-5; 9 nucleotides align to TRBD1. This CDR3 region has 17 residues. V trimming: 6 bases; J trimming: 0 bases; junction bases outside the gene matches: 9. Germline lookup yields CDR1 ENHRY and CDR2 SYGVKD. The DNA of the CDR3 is TGTGCCATCAGGGAGGGACAGGGAGGGAATAGCAATCAGCCCCAGCATTTT. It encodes CAIREGQGGNSNQPQHF.

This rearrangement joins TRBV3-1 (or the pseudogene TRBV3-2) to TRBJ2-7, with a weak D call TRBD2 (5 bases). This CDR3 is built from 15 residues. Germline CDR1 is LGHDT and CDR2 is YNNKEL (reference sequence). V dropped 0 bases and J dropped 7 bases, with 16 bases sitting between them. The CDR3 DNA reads TGTGCCAGCAGCCAAGACGGGGTCGCCTCCAGGGAGCAGTACTTC. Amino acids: CASSQDGVASREQYF.

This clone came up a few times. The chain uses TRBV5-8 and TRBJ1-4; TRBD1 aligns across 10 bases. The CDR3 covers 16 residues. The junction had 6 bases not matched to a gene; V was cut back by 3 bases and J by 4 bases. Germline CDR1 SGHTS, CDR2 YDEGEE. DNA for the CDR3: TGTGCCAGCAGCTATGGGGGGACAGGGGTTAATGAAAAACTGTTTTTT. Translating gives CASSYGGTGVNEKLFF.

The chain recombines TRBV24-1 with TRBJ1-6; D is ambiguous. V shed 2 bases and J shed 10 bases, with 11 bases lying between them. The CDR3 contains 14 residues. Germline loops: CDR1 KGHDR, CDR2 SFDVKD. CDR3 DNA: TGTGCCACCAGTGATTCCTCGACTGCCTCACCCCTCCACTTT. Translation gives CATSDSSTASPLHF.

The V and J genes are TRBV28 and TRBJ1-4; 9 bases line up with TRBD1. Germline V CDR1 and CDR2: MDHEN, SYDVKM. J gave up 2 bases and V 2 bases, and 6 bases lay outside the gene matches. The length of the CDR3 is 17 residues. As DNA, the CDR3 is TGTGCCAGCAGTTTACCGGGACAGGGCTTTACTAATGAAAAACTGTTTTTT. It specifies CASSLPGQGFTNEKLFF.

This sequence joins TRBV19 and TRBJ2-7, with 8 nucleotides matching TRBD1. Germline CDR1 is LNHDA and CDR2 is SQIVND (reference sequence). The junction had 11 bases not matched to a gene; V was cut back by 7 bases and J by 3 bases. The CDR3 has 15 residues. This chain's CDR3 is CASTPGGTGRYEQYF. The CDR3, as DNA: TGTGCCAGTACCCCTGGAGGGACAGGTCGCTACGAGCAGTACTTC.

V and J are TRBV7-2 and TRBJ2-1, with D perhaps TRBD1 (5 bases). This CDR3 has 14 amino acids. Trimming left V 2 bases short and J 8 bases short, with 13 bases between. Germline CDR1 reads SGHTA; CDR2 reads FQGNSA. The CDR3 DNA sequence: TGTGCCAGCAGCTTACCAGGTGGGGCGGATGAGCAGTTCTTC. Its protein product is CASSLPGGADEQFF.

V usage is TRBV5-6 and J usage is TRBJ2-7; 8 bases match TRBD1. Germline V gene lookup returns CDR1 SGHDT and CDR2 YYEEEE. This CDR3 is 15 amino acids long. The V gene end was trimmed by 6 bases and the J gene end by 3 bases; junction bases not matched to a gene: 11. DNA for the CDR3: TGTGCCAGCACCGTGGGGGACAGGAACCTCTACGAGCAGTACTTC. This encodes CASTVGDRNLYEQYF.

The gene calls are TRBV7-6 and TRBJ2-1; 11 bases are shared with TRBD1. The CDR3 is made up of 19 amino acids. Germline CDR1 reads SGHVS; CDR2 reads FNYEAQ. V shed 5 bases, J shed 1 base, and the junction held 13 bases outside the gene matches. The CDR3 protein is CASSPRGQGAIESYNEQFF. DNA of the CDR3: TGTGCCAGCAGCCCCCGAGGACAGGGGGCCATCGAGTCCTACAATGAGCAGTTCTTC.